This passage covers 25 T cell receptor beta chains from one sample sequenced in a study of cytomegalovirus exposure and HLA in healthy donors. The PCR made use of 60 Vbeta and 13 Jbeta primers. Generated by immunoSEQ multiplex PCR, the TCRdb table keeps only in-frame clones and is missing some. Of about 250,000 clones in the sample, around two thirds are singletons; the top ten hold roughly 2.4%. The sample consisted of PBMCs. The receptors were sampled from a female donor in good health and CMV-seronegative.

V and J are TRBV4-1 and TRBJ2-1; 7 nucleotides line up with TRBD2. Germline loops: CDR1 MGHRA, CDR2 YSYEKL. CDR3 size: 15 residues. Losses at the gene ends were 5 bases for V and 4 bases for J; bases not matched to a gene: 8. The DNA for the CDR3 is TGCGCCAGCAGCTTGACCCCGCGGGAGTACAATGAGCAGTTCTTC. Translation gives CASSLTPREYNEQFF.

The chain uses TRBV5-6 and TRBJ2-3, with TRBD2 as a possible D gene (6 bases). CDR1 SGHDT and CDR2 YYEEEE come from the germline V gene. Deletions cut 4 bases from V and 5 bases from J, with 20 bases between. The CDR3 is 16 amino acids. CDR3 sequence (DNA): TGTGCCAGCAGCATCGGACTATTTCCCAACAGAGATACGCAGTATTTT. Translated, it gives CASSIGLFPNRDTQYF.

The gene calls are TRBV7-3 and TRBJ2-1; 7 bases map to TRBD2. CDR1 and CDR2 (germline): SGHTA, FQGTGA. V lost 1 base, J lost 6 bases, and 18 bases stayed unmatched. The CDR3 extends over 19 amino acids. The CDR3 sequence: CASSLRGRSIAGHLNEQFF. The CDR3 coding sequence is TGTGCCAGCAGCTTAAGAGGGCGCAGCATAGCGGGCCACCTCAATGAGCAGTTCTTC.

The chain recombines TRBV7-2 with TRBJ1-4, with TRBD1 as a possible D gene (5 bases). V was pared by 1 base and J by 2 bases, with 8 bases between. There are 15 residues in the CDR3. CDR1 and CDR2 from the germline V gene are SGHTA and FQGNSA. The CDR3 region has the DNA TGTGCCAGCAGCTTAGAGGGGCGGACTAATGAAAAACTGTTTTTT. Its protein product is CASSLEGRTNEKLFF.

CDR3 residues: CASKIGTGVKNIQYF. The CDR3 bases are TGTGCCAGTAAAATCGGAACAGGGGTCAAAAACATTCAGTACTTC. V and J are TRBV19 and TRBJ2-4; TRBD1 aligns across 7 bases. CDR1 LNHDA and CDR2 SQIVND come from the germline V gene (reference sequence). J gave up 3 bases and V 7 bases, and 9 bases lay outside the gene matches. This CDR3 region has 15 residues.

This chain connects TRBV29-1 to TRBJ1-2; 8 positions agree with TRBD1. CDR3 length: 18 residues. V lost 5 bases and J lost 1; bases outside the gene matches: 18. The germline CDR1 and CDR2 sequences are SQVTM and ANQGSEA. CDR3 coding DNA: TGCAGCGTTCAAGCGGGCCGGACAGGGCCCAACTATAACTATGGCTACACCTTC. This codes for CSVQAGRTGPNYNYGYTF. Full variable domain (remainder filled in from reference TRBV29-1 and TRBJ1-2): SAVISQKPSRDICQRGTSLTIQCQVDSQVTMMFWYRQQPGQSLTLIATANQGSEATYESGFVIDKFPISRPNLTFSTLTVSNMSPEDSSIYLCSVQAGRTGPNYNYGYTFGSGTRLTVV.

V is TRBV30 and J is TRBJ1-2; D call uncertain. V was trimmed by 4 bases and J by 8 bases, leaving 14 bases between them. The CDR3 contains 12 residues. CDR1 is GTSNPN, CDR2 SVGIG, per germline (reference sequence). As DNA, the CDR3 is TGTGCCTGGACCCCCGCGGGAAACGGCTACACCTTC. Amino acid sequence: CAWTPAGNGYTF.

V and J are TRBV27 and TRBJ1-1; no reliable D call. CDR1 MNHEY and CDR2 SMNVEV come from the germline V gene (reference sequence). The CDR3 has 13 amino acids. V was trimmed by 3 bases and J by 0 bases, leaving 5 bases between them. This CDR3 reads CASSFGLNTEAFF. The CDR3 DNA follows: TGTGCCAGCAGTTTCGGTCTGAACACTGAAGCTTTCTTT.

The chain combines TRBV10-2 with TRBJ2-7; weak D call: TRBD1 (6 bases). CDR3 size: 15 residues. Germline V gives CDR1 WSHSY, CDR2 SAAADI. Trimming removed 7 bases at V and 0 bases at J, with 16 bases between. The CDR3, as DNA: TGCGCCAGCAACCCGACAGGTCAAGTCTCCTACGAGCAGTACTTC. It is translated as CASNPTGQVSYEQYF.

V gene TRBV7-2 combines with J gene TRBJ2-7, with D tentatively TRBD2 (6 bases). Trimming pared 5 bases from V and 0 bases from J, leaving 17 bases between. The CDR3 spans 16 residues. Germline V gene lookup returns CDR1 SGHTA and CDR2 FQGNSA. The CDR3 is CASSVGSRGNSYEQYF. The DNA for the CDR3 is TGTGCCAGCAGCGTAGGATCTCGGGGGAACTCCTACGAGCAGTACTTC.

The CDR3 sequence: CASSRALNTGELFF. The CDR3 DNA is TGCGCCAGCAGCCGGGCGTTGAACACCGGGGAGCTGTTTTTT. V gene TRBV4-1 combines with J gene TRBJ2-2; D uncertain. Trimming removed 4 bases at V and 1 base at J, with 7 bases between. CDR3 length equals 14 residues. The V gene's germline CDR1 is MGHRA and CDR2 YSYEKL.

This clone has a single count. The chain recombines TRBV15 with TRBJ2-1; 7 positions match TRBD2. Germline V gives CDR1 LNHNV, CDR2 YYDKDF (reference sequence). The V gene end was trimmed by 2 bases and the J gene end by 0 bases; junction bases not matched to a gene: 13. This CDR3 has 19 amino acids. CDR3 sequence reads: CATSRRYFQGGSSYNEQFF. In DNA, the CDR3 is TGTGCCACCAGCAGACGCTACTTTCAAGGCGGGAGCTCCTACAATGAGCAGTTCTTC.

The J gene is TRBJ2-5, the V gene TRBV5-1; tentative D call: TRBD2 (5 bases). Trimming took off 0 bases at V and 5 bases at J, with 11 bases between the two ends. The CDR3 extends over 14 amino acids. CDR1 SGHRS and CDR2 YFSETQ come from the germline V gene. Here the CDR3 DNA reads TGCGCCAGCAGCTTGGTAGGGAGTGAGGAGACCCAGTACTTC. It is translated as CASSLVGSEETQYF.

The rearrangement links TRBV2 to TRBJ2-7; maybe TRBD1 (5 bases). The CDR3 consists of 16 residues. Germline assignment: CDR1 SNHLY and CDR2 FYNNEI. Trimming pared 6 bases from V and 5 bases from J, leaving 23 bases between. The CDR3 region has the DNA TGTGCCAGCAGCGAACTCAGACAGTCAGCTTCCGACGAGCAGTACTTC. Protein: CASSELRQSASDEQYF.

This chain's CDR3 is CASSLGGLEGEQYF. The CDR3 nucleotides are TGTGCCAGCAGCTTGGGGGGACTAGAAGGCGAGCAGTACTTC. The rearrangement links TRBV5-4 to TRBJ2-7, with TRBD2 matching over 8 bases. V was pared by 0 bases and J by 6 bases, with 5 bases of the junction left unmatched. The germline V gene has CDR1 SGHNT and CDR2 YYREEE (reference sequence). The CDR3 runs 14 residues.

The rearrangement links TRBV7-4 to TRBJ2-7; TRBD1 agrees at 10 bases. This CDR3 contains 15 residues. Germline V gene sequence: CDR1 SGHVT, CDR2 SQSDAQ. Losses at the gene ends were 7 bases for V and 3 bases for J; bases not matched to a gene: 9. The CDR3 nucleotides read TGTGCCAGCACCCCGGCGACAGGGGGCGTCTACGAGCAGTACTTC. Translation gives CASTPATGGVYEQYF.

V usage is TRBV6-5 and J usage is TRBJ2-3; 8 nucleotides line up with TRBD2. The CDR3 has 14 residues. Germline loops: CDR1 MNHEY, CDR2 SVGAGI. V lost 8 bases to trimming and J lost 2 bases; unmatched junction nucleotides: 6. This chain's CDR3 is CASGGGRPTDTQYF. The CDR3 DNA sequence: TGTGCCAGCGGCGGCGGGAGGCCCACAGATACGCAGTATTTT.

The rearrangement links TRBV5-4 to TRBJ1-1, with D possibly TRBD1 on 5 matching bases. The CDR3 covers 13 residues. V was trimmed by 4 bases and J by 8 bases, leaving 15 bases between them. Per the germline V gene, CDR1 is SGHNT and CDR2 is YYREEE (reference sequence). CDR3 sequence: CASSTGLLLEAFF. In DNA form, the CDR3 reads TGTGCCAGCAGCACGGGACTCCTTCTCGAAGCTTTCTTT.

This clone was detected only a few times. The chain combines TRBV12-2 with TRBJ2-1; the D call of TRBD2 is as the table states it, not checked on the DNA. TRBV12-2 corresponds to a pseudogene. This CDR3 contains 18 residues. In nucleotides, the CDR3 is TGTGCAAGTCGCTTATGGGCAGGGTCTAGCGGGAGCTACAATGAGCAGTTCTTC. It yields the protein CASRLWAGSSGSYNEQFF.

V and J are TRBV6-6 and TRBJ2-7; 10 positions agree with TRBD2. The germline CDR1 and CDR2 sequences are MNHNY and SVGAGI (reference sequence). CDR3 length: 15 amino acids. V was clipped by 5 bases and J by 4 bases; unmatched bases: 8. CDR3 region: CASSTGLAVGYEQYF. Here the CDR3 DNA reads TGTGCCAGCAGTACAGGACTAGCGGTTGGGTACGAGCAGTACTTC.

The J gene is TRBJ2-1, the V gene TRBV30, with D hard to call. Trimming removed 0 bases from V and 6 bases from J, with 6 bases in between. CDR3 length: 12 amino acids. Germline V lookup: CDR1 GTSNPN, CDR2 SVGIG (reference sequence). The CDR3: CAWSVLPNEQFF. In nucleotides, the CDR3 is TGTGCCTGGAGTGTACTCCCCAATGAGCAGTTCTTC.

The chain is built from TRBV5-5 and TRBJ1-6; TRBD1 matches at 9 bases. The CDR3 sequence is 15 residues long. V lost 4 bases and J lost 9; bases outside the gene matches: 8. Germline CDR1 is SGHKS and CDR2 is YYEKEE (reference sequence). The CDR3 region has the DNA TGTGCCAGCAGCCCCACAGGGGGCTTAATTTCACCCCTCCACTTT. It codes for CASSPTGGLISPLHF.

The chain combines TRBV27 with TRBJ2-2, with D perhaps matching TRBD2 (6 bases). The CDR3 contains 16 residues. In germline, CDR1 is MNHEY, CDR2 SMNVEV (reference sequence). V lost 7 bases and J 0 bases, leaving 15 bases between the germline ends. The CDR3 DNA reads TGTGCCAGCAAGGAGGGAAGTTTCGCGAACACCGGGGAGCTGTTTTTT. Its translation: CASKEGSFANTGELFF.

This sequence joins TRBV4-2 and TRBJ2-1, with D possibly matching TRBD2 (7 bases). The germline V gene has CDR1 LGHNA and CDR2 YNFKEQ. Trimming removed 2 bases from V and 4 bases from J, with 15 bases in between. This CDR3 is built from 16 residues. In DNA, the CDR3 is TGTGCCAGCAGCCAAAAAGGGGGGGACCTTTACAATGAGCAGTTCTTC. Translated, it gives CASSQKGGDLYNEQFF.

J is TRBJ1-2 and V is TRBV11-1, with D perhaps matching TRBD1 (5 bases). V dropped 5 bases and J dropped 2 bases, with 15 bases sitting between them. This CDR3 is built from 15 residues. From germline, CDR1 is SGHAT and CDR2 FQDESV (reference sequence). The CDR3 region has the DNA TGTGCCAGCAGCCCGGGGGTCGAGGGAAACTATGGCTACACCTTC. Its translation is CASSPGVEGNYGYTF. The full variable domain, rest sourced from reference TRBV11-1 and TRBJ1-2, is EAEVAQSPRYKITEKSQAVAFWCDPISGHATLYWYRQILGQGPELLVQFQDESVVDDSQLPKDRFSAERLKGVDSTLKIQPAELGDSAMYLCASSPGVEGNYGYTFGSGTRLTVV.